These 18 T cell receptor beta chains came from one sample sequenced in a study of OX40 agonist ivuxolimab in advanced cancers. TCRdb's table, derived via immunoSEQ multiplex PCR, lists solely in-frame clones and lacks some. The repertoire holds tens of thousands of clones, roughly 83% seen once, with approximately 8.7% in the top ten. Sample: CD4+ or CD8+ T cells sorted from blood, taken in a trial of the OX40 agonist ivuxolimab. The receptors derive from an adult with an advanced solid tumor such as melanoma, head and neck, liver or kidney cancer.

J is TRBJ1-1 and V is TRBV11-1; D call uncertain. This CDR3 has 13 residues. V was shortened by 3 bases and J by 7 bases, with 12 bases between the two germline ends. In germline, CDR1 is SGHAT, CDR2 FQDESV (reference sequence). CDR3 loop: CASSLVVASEAFF. The CDR3 nucleotides read TGTGCCAGCAGCTTGGTTGTAGCCAGTGAAGCTTTCTTT.

This sequence joins TRBV5-1 and TRBJ2-7; 11 nucleotides match TRBD1. The germline V gene encodes CDR1 SGHRS and CDR2 YFSETQ. The CDR3 covers 16 residues. The J segment lost 4 bases and the V segment lost 3 bases, leaving 9 bases of the junction unmatched. The CDR3 is CASSSGQGAFLYEQYF. The CDR3 nucleotides read TGCGCCAGCAGCTCCGGACAGGGGGCTTTCCTTTACGAGCAGTACTTC.

The chain employs TRBV19 and TRBJ1-3, with a tentative D call TRBD1 (6 bases). The germline gives CDR1 LNHDA, CDR2 SQIVND (reference sequence). The V gene lost 3 bases and the J gene lost 0 bases, with 12 bases spanning the gap. The CDR3 spans 16 residues. CDR3 region: CASSINRATSGNTIYF. The CDR3 bases are TGTGCCAGTAGTATTAACAGGGCAACCTCTGGAAACACCATATATTTT.

V is TRBV5-1 and J is TRBJ1-3; D possibly corresponds to TRBD1 (6 bases). The CDR3 consists of 16 residues. Trimming pared 0 bases from V and 3 bases from J, leaving 13 bases between. Per germline, CDR1 SGHRS and CDR2 YFSETQ. The CDR3 reads CASSLVSGDGGNTIYF. The CDR3 bases are TGCGCCAGCAGCTTGGTGTCAGGGGATGGTGGAAACACCATATATTTT.

This chain links TRBV28 with TRBJ2-7; weak D call: TRBD1 (5 bases). Deletions cut 1 base from V and 0 bases from J, with 22 bases between. Germline V gene lookup returns CDR1 MDHEN and CDR2 SYDVKM. The CDR3 has 19 residues. The chain's CDR3 is CASSLSPFLGQGGSYEQYF. CDR3 in DNA: TGTGCCAGCAGTTTATCGCCTTTTTTGGGGCAGGGTGGCTCCTACGAGCAGTACTTC.

The chain carries TRBV7-2 and TRBJ2-3, with D maybe TRBD1 (6 bases). The V gene lost 4 bases and the J gene lost 0 bases, with 14 bases spanning the gap. Looked up from germline, CDR1 is SGHTA and CDR2 is FQGNSA. CDR3 length equals 16 residues. The CDR3 sequence is CASSYRTALSTDTQYF. In nucleotides, the CDR3 is TGTGCCAGCAGCTATAGGACAGCCCTGAGCACAGATACGCAGTATTTT. Complete variable domain (other parts from reference TRBV7-2 and TRBJ2-3): GAGVSQSPSNKVTEKGKDVELRCDPISGHTALYWYRQSLGQGLEFLIYFQGNSAPDKSGLPSDRFSAERTGGSVSTLTIQRTQQEDSAVYLCASSYRTALSTDTQYFGPGTRLTVL.

This chain uses TRBV11-2 with TRBJ2-5; TRBD2 matches at 7 bases. This CDR3 contains 14 residues. Germline V gene sequence: CDR1 SGHAT, CDR2 FQNNGV. The trim removed 4 bases at V and 3 bases at J, leaving 5 bases unmatched. CDR3 coding DNA: TGTGCCAGCAGCTCAACTAGCGCGAAAGAGACCCAGTACTTC. It encodes CASSSTSAKETQYF.

V usage is TRBV7-3 and J usage is TRBJ2-1; 10 bases match TRBD1. After removal of 5 bases from V and 3 bases from J, the junction contained 4 bases not matched to a gene. This CDR3 is built from 15 residues. Germline values: CDR1 SGHTA, CDR2 FQGTGA. The CDR3 region has the DNA TGTGCCAGCAGCGCCGGGACAGGGGTCTACAATGAGCAGTTCTTC. Amino acid sequence: CASSAGTGVYNEQFF.

This chain joins TRBV27 and TRBJ2-7; no clear D gene. Germline V gives CDR1 MNHEY, CDR2 SMNVEV (reference sequence). The CDR3 is made up of 14 amino acids. V lost 2 bases to trimming and J lost 1 base, with 9 bases between them. CDR3 sequence reads: CASSLSQTSYEQYF. CDR3 nucleotide sequence: TGTGCCAGCAGTTTAAGTCAGACTTCCTACGAGCAGTACTTC.

V is TRBV19 and J is TRBJ2-1; D remains ambiguous. Germline V gene data show CDR1 as LNHDA and CDR2 as SQIVND (reference sequence). The CDR3 is 11 amino acids. The V end lost 4 bases, the J end lost 8 bases, and 6 bases lay between the germline ends. As DNA, the CDR3 is TGTGCCAGTAGTACGGGCCATGAGCAGTTCTTC. Residues: CASSTGHEQFF. Variable domain in full (rest from reference TRBV19 and TRBJ2-1): DGGITQSPKYLFRKEGQNVTLSCEQNLNHDAMYWYRQDPGQGLRLIYYSQIVNDFQKGDIAEGYSVSREKKESFPLTVTSAQKNPTAFYLCASSTGHEQFFGPGTRLTVL.

This sequence joins TRBV6-6 and TRBJ1-2; D gene ambiguous. V was cut by 6 bases and J by 6 bases, with 20 bases left in between. Germline loops: CDR1 MNHNY, CDR2 SVGAGI (reference sequence). CDR3 size: 15 residues. CDR3 region: CASRTPGPRSDGYTF. The CDR3 DNA reads TGTGCCAGCAGGACCCCCGGGCCAAGGTCCGATGGCTACACCTTC.

Turning to this clone: At one end, the junction sequence differs from germline, possibly due to a read error. V gene TRBV15 combines with J gene TRBJ1-1; possibly TRBD1 for D (5 bases). CDR1 LNHNV and CDR2 YYDKDF come from the germline V gene (reference sequence). This CDR3 contains 13 residues. CDR3 sequence (DNA): TGTGCCACCAGCCGAGACAGGAACACTGAAGCTTTCTTT. It codes for CATSRDRNTEAFF.

The genes are TRBV5-1 and TRBJ1-4; D not certain. Per the germline V gene, CDR1 is SGHRS and CDR2 is YFSETQ. There are 15 residues in the CDR3. V was shortened by 4 bases and J by 3 bases, with 13 bases between the two germline ends. The CDR3, as DNA: TGCGCCAGCAGCGCCGGAGGCAGCTCTAATGAAAAACTGTTTTTT. It translates to CASSAGGSSNEKLFF.

This chain connects TRBV19 to TRBJ1-4, with D uncertain. CDR3 length equals 12 residues. CDR1 is LNHDA, CDR2 SQIVND, per germline (reference sequence). V was cut by 3 bases and J by 5 bases, with 4 bases left in between. The CDR3 DNA reads as TGTGCCAGTAGTATTGAAAATGAAAAACTGTTTTTT. Its protein is CASSIENEKLFF.

On this clone itself: A junction boundary mismatches the germline segment, possibly from a read error. The chain couples TRBV15 to TRBJ1-1; TRBD1 might be the D (6 bases). In germline, CDR1 is LNHNV, CDR2 YYDKDF (reference sequence). This CDR3 has 15 amino acids. CDR3 sequence (DNA): TGTGCCACCAGCGGAGAGGAAGGACAGATCACTGAAGCTTTCTTT. Encoded protein: CATSGEEGQITEAFF.

The V gene is TRBV7-9, the J gene TRBJ2-1; TRBD1 matches at 7 bases. There are 14 residues in the CDR3. The J segment lost 3 bases and the V segment lost 5 bases, leaving 4 bases of the junction unmatched. The germline CDR1 and CDR2 sequences are SEHNR and FQNEAQ (reference sequence). The CDR3 DNA is TGTGCCAGCAGCCAGACAGGGAACTACAATGAGCAGTTCTTC. It encodes CASSQTGNYNEQFF.

The rearrangement joins TRBV9 to TRBJ2-7; possible D gene TRBD1, 5 bases. Looked up from germline, CDR1 is SGDLS and CDR2 is YYNGEE. The ends were cut back, 0 bases at V and 2 bases at J, with 12 bases in the middle. There are 15 residues in the CDR3. CDR3 residues: CASSVETDTTYEQYF. The DNA of the CDR3 is TGTGCCAGCAGCGTAGAAACGGACACTACCTACGAGCAGTACTTC. The whole variable domain, remainder taken from reference TRBV9 and TRBJ2-7, is DSGVTQTPKHLITATGQRVTLRCSPRSGDLSVYWYQQSLDQGLQFLIQYYNGEERAKGNILERFSAQQFPDLHSELNLSSLELGDSALYFCASSVETDTTYEQYFGPGTRLTVT.

The chain joins TRBV5-1 to TRBJ1-1; TRBD1 is a possible D gene (5 bases). The V end was cut by 4 bases, the J end by 3 bases, with 13 bases between. Looked up from germline, CDR1 is SGHRS and CDR2 is YFSETQ. This CDR3 region has 14 residues. The CDR3, as DNA: TGCGCCAGCAGCACGGGGTGGGGGGACACTGAAGCTTTCTTT. This translates into CASSTGWGDTEAFF.